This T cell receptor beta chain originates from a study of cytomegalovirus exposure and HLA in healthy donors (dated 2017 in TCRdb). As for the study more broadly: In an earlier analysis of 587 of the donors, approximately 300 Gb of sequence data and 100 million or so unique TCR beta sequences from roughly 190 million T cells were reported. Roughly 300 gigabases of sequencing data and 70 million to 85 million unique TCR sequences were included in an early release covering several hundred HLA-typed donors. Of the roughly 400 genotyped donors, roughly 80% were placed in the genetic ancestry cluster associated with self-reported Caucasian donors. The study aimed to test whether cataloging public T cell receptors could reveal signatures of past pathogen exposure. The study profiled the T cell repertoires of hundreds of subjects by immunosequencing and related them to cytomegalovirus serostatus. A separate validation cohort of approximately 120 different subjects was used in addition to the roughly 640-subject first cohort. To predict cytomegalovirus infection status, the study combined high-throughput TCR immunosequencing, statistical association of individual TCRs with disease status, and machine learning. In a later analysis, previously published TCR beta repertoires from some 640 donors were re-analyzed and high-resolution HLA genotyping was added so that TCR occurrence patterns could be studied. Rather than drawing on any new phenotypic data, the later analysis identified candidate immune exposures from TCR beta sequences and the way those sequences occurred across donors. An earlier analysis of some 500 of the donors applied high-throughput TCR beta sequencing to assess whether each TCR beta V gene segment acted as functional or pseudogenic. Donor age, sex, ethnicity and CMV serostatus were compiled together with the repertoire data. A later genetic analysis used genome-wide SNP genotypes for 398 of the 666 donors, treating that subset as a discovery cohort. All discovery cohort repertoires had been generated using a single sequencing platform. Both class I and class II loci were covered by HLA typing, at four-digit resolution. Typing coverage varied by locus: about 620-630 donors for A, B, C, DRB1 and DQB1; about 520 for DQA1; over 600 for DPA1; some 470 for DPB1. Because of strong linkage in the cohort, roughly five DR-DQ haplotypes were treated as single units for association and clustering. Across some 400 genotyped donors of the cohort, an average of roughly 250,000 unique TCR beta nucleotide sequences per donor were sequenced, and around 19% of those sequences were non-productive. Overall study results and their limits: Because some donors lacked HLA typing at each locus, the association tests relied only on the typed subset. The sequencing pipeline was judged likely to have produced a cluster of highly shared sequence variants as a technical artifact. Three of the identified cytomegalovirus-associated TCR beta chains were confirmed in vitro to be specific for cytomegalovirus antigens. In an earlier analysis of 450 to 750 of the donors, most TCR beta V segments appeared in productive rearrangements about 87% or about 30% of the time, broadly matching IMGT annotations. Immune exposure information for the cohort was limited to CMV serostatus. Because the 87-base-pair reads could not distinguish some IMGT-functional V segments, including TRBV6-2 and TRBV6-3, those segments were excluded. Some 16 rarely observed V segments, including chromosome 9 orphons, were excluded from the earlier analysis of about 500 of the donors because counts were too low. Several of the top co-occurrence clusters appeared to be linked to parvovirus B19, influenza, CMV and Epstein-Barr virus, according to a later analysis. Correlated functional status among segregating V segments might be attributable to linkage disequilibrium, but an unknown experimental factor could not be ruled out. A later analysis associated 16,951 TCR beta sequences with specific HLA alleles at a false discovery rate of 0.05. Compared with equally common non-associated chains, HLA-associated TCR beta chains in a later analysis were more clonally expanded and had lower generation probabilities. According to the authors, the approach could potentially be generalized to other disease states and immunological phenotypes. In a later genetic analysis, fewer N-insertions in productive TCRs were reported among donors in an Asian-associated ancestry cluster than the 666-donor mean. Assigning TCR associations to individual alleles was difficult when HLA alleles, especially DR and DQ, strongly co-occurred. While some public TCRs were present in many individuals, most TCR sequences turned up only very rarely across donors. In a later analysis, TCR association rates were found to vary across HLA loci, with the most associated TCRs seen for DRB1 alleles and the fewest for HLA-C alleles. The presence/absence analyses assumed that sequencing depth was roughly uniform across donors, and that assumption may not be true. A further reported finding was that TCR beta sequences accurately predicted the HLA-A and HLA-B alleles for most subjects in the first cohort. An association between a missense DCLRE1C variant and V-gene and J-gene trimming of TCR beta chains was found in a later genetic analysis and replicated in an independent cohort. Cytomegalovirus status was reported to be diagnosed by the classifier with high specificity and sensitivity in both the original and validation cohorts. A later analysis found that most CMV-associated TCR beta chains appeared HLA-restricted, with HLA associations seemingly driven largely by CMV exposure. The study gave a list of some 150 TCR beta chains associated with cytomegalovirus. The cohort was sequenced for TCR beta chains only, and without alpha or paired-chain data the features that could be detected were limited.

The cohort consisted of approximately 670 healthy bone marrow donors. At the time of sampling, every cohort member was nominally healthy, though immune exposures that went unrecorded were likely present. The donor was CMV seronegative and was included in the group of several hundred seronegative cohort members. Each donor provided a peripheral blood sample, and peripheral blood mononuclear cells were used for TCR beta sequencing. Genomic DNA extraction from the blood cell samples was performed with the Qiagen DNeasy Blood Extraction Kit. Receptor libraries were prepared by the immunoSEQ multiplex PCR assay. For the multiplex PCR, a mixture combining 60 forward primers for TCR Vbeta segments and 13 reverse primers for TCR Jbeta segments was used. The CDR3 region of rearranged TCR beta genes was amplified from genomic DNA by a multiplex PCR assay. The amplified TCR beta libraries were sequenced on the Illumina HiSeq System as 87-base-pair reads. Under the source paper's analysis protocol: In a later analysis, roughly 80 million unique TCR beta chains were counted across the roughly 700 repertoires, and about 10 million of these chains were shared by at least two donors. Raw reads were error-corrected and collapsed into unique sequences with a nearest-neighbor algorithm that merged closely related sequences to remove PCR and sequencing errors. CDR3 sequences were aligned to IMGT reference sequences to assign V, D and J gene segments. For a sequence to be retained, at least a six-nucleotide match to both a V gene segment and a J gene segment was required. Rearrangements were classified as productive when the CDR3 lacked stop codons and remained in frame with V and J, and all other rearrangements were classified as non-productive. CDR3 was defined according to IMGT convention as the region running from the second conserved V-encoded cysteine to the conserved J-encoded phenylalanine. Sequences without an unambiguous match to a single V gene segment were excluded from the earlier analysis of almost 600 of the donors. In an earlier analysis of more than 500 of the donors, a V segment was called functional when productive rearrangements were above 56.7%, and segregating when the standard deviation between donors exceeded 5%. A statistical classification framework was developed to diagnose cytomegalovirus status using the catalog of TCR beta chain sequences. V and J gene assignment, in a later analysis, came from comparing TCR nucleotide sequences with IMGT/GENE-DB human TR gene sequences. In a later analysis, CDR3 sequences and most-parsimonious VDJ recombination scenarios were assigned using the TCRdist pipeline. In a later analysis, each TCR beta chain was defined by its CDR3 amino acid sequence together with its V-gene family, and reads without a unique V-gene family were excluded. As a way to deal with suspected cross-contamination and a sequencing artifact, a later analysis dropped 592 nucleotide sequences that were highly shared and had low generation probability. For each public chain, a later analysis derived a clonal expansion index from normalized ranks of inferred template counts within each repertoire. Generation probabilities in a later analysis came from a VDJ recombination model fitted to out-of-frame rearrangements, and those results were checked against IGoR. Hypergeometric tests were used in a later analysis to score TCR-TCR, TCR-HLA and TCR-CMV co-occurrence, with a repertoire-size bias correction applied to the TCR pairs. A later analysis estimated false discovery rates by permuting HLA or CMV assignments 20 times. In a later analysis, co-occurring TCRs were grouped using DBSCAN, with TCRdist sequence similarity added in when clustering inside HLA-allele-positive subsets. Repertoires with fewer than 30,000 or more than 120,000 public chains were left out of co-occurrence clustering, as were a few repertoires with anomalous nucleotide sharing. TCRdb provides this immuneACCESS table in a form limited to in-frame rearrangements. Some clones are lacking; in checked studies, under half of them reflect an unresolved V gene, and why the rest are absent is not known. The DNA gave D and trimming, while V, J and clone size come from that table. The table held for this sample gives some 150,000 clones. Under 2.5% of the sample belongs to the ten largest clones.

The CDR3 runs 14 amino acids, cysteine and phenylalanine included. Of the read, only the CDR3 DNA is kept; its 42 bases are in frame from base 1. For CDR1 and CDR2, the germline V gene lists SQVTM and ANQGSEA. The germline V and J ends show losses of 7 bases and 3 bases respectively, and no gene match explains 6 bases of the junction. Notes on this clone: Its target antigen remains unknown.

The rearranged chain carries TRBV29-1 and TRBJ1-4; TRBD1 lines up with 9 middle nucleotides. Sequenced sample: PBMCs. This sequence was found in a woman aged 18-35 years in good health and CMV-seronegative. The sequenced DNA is TGCAGCGCCCGACAGGGGGGAGCTAATGAAAAACTGTTTTTT. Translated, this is CSARQGGANEKLFF. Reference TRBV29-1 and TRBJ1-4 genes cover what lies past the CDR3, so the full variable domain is SAVISQKPSRDICQRGTSLTIQCQVDSQVTMMFWYRQQPGQSLTLIATANQGSEATYESGFVIDKFPISRPNLTFSTLTVSNMSPEDSSIYLCSARQGGANEKLFFGSGTQLSVL.